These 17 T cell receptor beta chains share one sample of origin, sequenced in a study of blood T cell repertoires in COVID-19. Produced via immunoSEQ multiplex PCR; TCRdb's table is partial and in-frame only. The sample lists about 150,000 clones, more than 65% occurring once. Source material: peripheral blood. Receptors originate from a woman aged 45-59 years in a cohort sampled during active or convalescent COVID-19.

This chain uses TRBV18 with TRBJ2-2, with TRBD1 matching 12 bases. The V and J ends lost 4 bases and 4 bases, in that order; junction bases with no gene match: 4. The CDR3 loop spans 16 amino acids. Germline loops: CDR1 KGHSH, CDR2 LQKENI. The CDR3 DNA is TGTGCCAGCTCACAGGGACAGGGGGCGTCCACCGGGGAGCTGTTTTTT. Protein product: CASSQGQGASTGELFF. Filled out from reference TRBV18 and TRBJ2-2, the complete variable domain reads NAGVMQNPRHLVRRRGQEARLRCSPMKGHSHVYWYRQLPEEGLKFMVYLQKENIIDESGMPKERFSAEFPKEGPSILRIQQVVRGDSAAYFCASSQGQGASTGELFFGEGSRLTVL.

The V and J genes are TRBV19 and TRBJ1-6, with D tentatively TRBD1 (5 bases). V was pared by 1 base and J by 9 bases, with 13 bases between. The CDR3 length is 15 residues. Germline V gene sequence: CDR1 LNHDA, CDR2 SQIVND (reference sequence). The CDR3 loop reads CASSIGPGKASPLHF. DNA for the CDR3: TGTGCCAGTAGTATAGGTCCAGGGAAAGCTTCACCCCTCCACTTT.

CDR3 sequence (DNA): TGTGCCAGTAGTACCCCAGGGCCATATGGCTACACCTTC. Protein sequence: CASSTPGPYGYTF. The chain combines TRBV19 with TRBJ1-2, with D tentatively TRBD1 (5 bases). The CDR3 loop spans 13 amino acids. Germline CDR1 reads LNHDA; CDR2 reads SQIVND (reference sequence). The V end was cut by 4 bases, the J end by 5 bases, with 11 bases between.

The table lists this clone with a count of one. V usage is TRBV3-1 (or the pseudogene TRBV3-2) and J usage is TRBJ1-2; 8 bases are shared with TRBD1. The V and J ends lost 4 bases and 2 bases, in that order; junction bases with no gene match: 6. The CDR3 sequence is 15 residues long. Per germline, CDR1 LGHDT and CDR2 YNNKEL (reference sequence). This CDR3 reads CASSPRTGSNYGYTF. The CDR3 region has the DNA TGTGCCAGCAGCCCACGGACAGGGTCAAACTATGGCTACACCTTC.

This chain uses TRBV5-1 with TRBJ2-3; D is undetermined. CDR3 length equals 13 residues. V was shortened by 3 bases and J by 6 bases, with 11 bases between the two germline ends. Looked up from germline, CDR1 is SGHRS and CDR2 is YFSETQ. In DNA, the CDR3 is TGCGCCAGCAGCTGGAGTACTGGGGATACGCAGTATTTT. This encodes CASSWSTGDTQYF.

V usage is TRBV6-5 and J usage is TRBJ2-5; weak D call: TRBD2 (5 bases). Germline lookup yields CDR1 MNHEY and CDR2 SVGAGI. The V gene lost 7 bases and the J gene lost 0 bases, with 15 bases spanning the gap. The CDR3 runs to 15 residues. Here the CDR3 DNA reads TGTGCCAGCATCCCGTCGCGGGTGTACCAAGAGACCCAGTACTTC. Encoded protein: CASIPSRVYQETQYF.

This CDR3 is CASSRMDRFPEAFF. Written as DNA, the CDR3 is TGTGCCAGCAGCCGAATGGACAGGTTCCCTGAAGCTTTCTTT. The V gene is TRBV5-6, the J gene TRBJ1-1; 7 bases map to TRBD1. This CDR3 region has 14 residues. V shed 4 bases, J shed 6 bases, and the junction held 9 bases outside the gene matches. Germline CDR1 is SGHDT and CDR2 is YYEEEE.

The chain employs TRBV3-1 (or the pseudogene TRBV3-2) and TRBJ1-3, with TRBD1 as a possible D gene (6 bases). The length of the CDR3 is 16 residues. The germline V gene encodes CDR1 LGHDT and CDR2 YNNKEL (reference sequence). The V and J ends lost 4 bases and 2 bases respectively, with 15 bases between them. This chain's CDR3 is CASSRTRQAAGNTIYF. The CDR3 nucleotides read TGTGCCAGCAGCCGGACTCGACAGGCGGCTGGAAACACCATATATTTT.

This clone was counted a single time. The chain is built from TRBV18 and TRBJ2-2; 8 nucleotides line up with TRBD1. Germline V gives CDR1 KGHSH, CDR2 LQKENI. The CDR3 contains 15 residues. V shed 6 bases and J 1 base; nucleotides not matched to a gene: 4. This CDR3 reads CASSNGQGNTGELFF. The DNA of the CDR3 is TGTGCCAGCTCCAACGGACAGGGGAACACCGGGGAGCTGTTTTTT.

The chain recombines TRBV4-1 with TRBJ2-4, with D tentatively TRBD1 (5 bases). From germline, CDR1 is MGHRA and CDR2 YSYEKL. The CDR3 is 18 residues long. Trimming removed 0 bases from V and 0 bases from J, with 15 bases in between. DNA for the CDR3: TGCGCCAGCAGCCAAGAAGGGCAGGGTGGAGTAGCCAAAAACATTCAGTACTTC. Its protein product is CASSQEGQGGVAKNIQYF.

The CDR3 loop is CSGRIVAKNIQYF. CDR3 bases: TGCAGCGGGAGGATCGTAGCCAAAAACATTCAGTACTTC. The chain employs TRBV29-1 and TRBJ2-4; TRBD2 is a possible D gene (5 bases). V lost 7 bases to trimming and J lost 0 bases, with 10 bases between them. Germline CDR1 SQVTM, CDR2 ANQGSEA. The CDR3 covers 13 residues.

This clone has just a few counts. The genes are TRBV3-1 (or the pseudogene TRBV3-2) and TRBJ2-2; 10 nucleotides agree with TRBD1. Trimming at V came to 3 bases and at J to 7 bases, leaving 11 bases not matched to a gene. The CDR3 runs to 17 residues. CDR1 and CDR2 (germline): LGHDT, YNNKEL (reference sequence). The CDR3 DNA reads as TGTGCCAGCAGCCACGGTCGGACAGGGGGAATCCACGGGGAGCTGTTTTTT. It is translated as CASSHGRTGGIHGELFF.

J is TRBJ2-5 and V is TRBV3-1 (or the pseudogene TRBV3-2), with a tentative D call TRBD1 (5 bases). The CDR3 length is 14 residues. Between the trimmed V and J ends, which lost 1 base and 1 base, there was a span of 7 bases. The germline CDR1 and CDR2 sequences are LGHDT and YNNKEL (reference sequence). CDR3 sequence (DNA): TGTGCCAGCAGCCAAGTGGGGCTCCAAGAGACCCAGTACTTC. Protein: CASSQVGLQETQYF.

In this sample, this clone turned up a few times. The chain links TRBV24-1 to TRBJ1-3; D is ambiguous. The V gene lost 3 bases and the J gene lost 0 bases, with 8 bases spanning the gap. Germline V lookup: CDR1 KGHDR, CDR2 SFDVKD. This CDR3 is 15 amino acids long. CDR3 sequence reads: CATSDPRYSGNTIYF. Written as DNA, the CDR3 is TGTGCCACCAGTGATCCCAGATACTCTGGAAACACCATATATTTT.

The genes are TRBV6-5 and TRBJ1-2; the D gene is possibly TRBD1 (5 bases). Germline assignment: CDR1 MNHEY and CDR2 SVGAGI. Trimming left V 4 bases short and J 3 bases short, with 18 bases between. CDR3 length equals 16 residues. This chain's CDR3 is CASSLVGTGEYYGYTF. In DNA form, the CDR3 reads TGTGCCAGCAGTTTGGTCGGGACGGGGGAGTACTATGGCTACACCTTC.

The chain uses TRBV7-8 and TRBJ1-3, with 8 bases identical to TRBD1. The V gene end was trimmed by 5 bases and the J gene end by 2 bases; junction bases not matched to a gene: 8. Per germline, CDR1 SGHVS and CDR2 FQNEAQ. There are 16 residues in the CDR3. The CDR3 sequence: CASSPGQGSTGNTIYF. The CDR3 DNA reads TGTGCCAGCAGCCCTGGACAGGGTTCGACTGGAAACACCATATATTTT.

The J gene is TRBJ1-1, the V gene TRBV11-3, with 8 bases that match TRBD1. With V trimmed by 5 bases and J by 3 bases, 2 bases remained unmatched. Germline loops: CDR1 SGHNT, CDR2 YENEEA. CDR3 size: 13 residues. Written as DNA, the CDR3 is TGTGCCAGCAGCGGACAGGGCGACACTGAAGCTTTCTTT. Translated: CASSGQGDTEAFF. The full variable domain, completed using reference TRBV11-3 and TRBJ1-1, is EAGVVQSPRYKIIEKKQPVAFWCNPISGHNTLYWYLQNLGQGPELLIRYENEEAVDDSQLPKDRFSAERLKGVDSTLKIQPAELGDSAVYLCASSGQGDTEAFFGQGTRLTVV.